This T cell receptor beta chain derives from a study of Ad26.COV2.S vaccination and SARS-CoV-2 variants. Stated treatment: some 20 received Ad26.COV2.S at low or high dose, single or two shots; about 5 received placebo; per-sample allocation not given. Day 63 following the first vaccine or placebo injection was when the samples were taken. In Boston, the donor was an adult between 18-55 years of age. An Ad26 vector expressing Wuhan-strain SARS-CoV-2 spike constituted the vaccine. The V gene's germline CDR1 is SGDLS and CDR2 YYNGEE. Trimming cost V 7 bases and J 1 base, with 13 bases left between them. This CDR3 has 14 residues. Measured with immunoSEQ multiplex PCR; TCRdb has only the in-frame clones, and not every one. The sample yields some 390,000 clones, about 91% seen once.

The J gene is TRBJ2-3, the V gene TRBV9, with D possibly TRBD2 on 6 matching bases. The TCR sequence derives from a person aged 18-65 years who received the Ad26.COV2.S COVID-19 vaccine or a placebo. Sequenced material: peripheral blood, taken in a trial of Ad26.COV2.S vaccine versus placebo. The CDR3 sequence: CASGKRVGTDTQYF. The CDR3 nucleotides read TGTGCCAGCGGAAAGCGGGTAGGCACAGATACGCAGTATTTT.